A single sample is the source of the 21 T cell receptor beta chains below, sequenced in a study of blood T cell repertoires in COVID-19 (dated by TCRdb to about 2020). Libraries came from the immunoSEQ multiplex PCR assay. Held by TCRdb, this immuneACCESS table contains in-frame sequences only and omits some clones. Under half of the omission traces to an unresolved V gene where checked; the cause of the rest is unknown. This sample is represented by over 120,000 clones; about four fifths of them were singletons. The ten largest clones capture 4.5% to 5% of the sample. Material for sequencing was peripheral blood. Receptors originate from a woman aged 70-85 years with COVID-19, enrolled during active disease.

This clone appeared a few times. The chain is built from TRBV29-1 and TRBJ1-1; 9 nucleotides agree with TRBD1. The germline gives CDR1 SQVTM, CDR2 ANQGSEA. The ends lost 5 bases at V and 8 bases at J; junction bases unmatched: 12. CDR3 length equals 14 residues. The CDR3 loop reads CSVRRDRVGQEAFF. The CDR3, as DNA: TGCAGCGTTCGCCGGGACAGGGTGGGGCAAGAAGCTTTCTTT. The entire variable domain, with the rest obtained from reference TRBV29-1 and TRBJ1-1, is as follows: SAVISQKPSRDICQRGTSLTIQCQVDSQVTMMFWYRQQPGQSLTLIATANQGSEATYESGFVIDKFPISRPNLTFSTLTVSNMSPEDSSIYLCSVRRDRVGQEAFFGQGTRLTVV.

This clone was counted between two and nine times. The J gene is TRBJ1-1, the V gene TRBV18; a possible D gene is TRBD1 (5 bases). The V end was cut by 6 bases, the J end by 10 bases, with 18 bases between. CDR3 length: 13 amino acids. Per germline, CDR1 KGHSH and CDR2 LQKENI. This chain's CDR3 is CASSPGQGLGAFF. In DNA form, the CDR3 reads TGTGCCAGCTCCCCAGGGCAGGGACTGGGAGCTTTCTTT. Variable domain in full (rest from reference TRBV18 and TRBJ1-1): NAGVMQNPRHLVRRRGQEARLRCSPMKGHSHVYWYRQLPEEGLKFMVYLQKENIIDESGMPKERFSAEFPKEGPSILRIQQVVRGDSAAYFCASSPGQGLGAFFGQGTRLTVV.

Only a few counts were recorded for this clone. V usage is TRBV28 and J usage is TRBJ1-2, with D maybe TRBD1 (5 bases). With 1 base removed from V and 8 bases from J, the gap between germline ends came to 17 bases. Germline assignment: CDR1 MDHEN and CDR2 SYDVKM. This CDR3 spans 15 amino acids. The CDR3 reads CASSLFPTEGAGYTF. CDR3 DNA sequence: TGTGCCAGCAGTTTATTCCCGACAGAAGGGGCGGGCTACACCTTC.

Points on this clone: Within the sample, other DNA sequences also encode this same CDR3. This chain connects TRBV5-1 to TRBJ2-3; TRBD2 matches at 10 bases. CDR1 and CDR2 (germline): SGHRS, YFSETQ. The CDR3 covers 16 residues. Losses at the gene ends were 0 bases for V and 1 base for J; bases not matched to a gene: 2. DNA for the CDR3: TGCGCCAGCAGCTTGGGAGGGACTAGCGGCACAGATACGCAGTATTTT. Protein product: CASSLGGTSGTDTQYF.

This rearrangement joins TRBV25-1 to TRBJ1-1, with D tentatively TRBD1 (6 bases). Trimming pared 2 bases from V and 8 bases from J, leaving 9 bases between. The CDR3 loop spans 12 amino acids. Looked up from germline, CDR1 is MGHDK and CDR2 is SYGVNS. CDR3 loop: CASSEQGTEAFF. Here the CDR3 DNA reads TGTGCCAGCAGTGAACAGGGGACCGAAGCTTTCTTT.

V is TRBV27 and J is TRBJ1-2, with D perhaps TRBD1 (5 bases). Germline assignment: CDR1 MNHEY and CDR2 SMNVEV (reference sequence). The CDR3 sequence is 11 residues long. V dropped 11 bases and J dropped 7 bases, with 14 bases sitting between them. DNA for the CDR3: TGTGCCGTCCAGGGTTGGGCTGGCTACACCTTC. Protein sequence: CAVQGWAGYTF.

The V and J genes are TRBV12-3 or TRBV12-4 and TRBJ2-1; a weak D match, TRBD2 (6 bases). The CDR3 is 13 amino acids. Between the trimmed V and J ends, which lost 3 bases and 8 bases, there was a span of 11 bases. The CDR3 region has the DNA TGTGCCAGCAGTTTCCGACTAGGGGATGAGCAGTTCTTC. This encodes CASSFRLGDEQFF.

The V gene is TRBV6-5, the J gene TRBJ2-2, with a weak D call TRBD1 (5 bases). Germline CDR1 is MNHEY and CDR2 is SVGAGI. V was trimmed by 7 bases and J by 2 bases, leaving 11 bases between them. The CDR3 consists of 14 residues. The CDR3 region has the DNA TGTGCCAGCAACCGACAGCTTAACACCGGGGAGCTGTTTTTT. Protein product: CASNRQLNTGELFF.

Worth noting for this clone: Germline is not matched at one junction end, which may reflect a read error. V is TRBV7-3 and J is TRBJ1-6, with 9 bases identical to TRBD1. This CDR3 has 15 amino acids. CDR1 and CDR2 from the germline V gene are SGHTA and FQGTGA. The CDR3 coding sequence is TGTGCCAGCAGCCCTGGCGGGACAGGGAATTCACTCCTCCACTTT. It specifies CASSPGGTGNSLLHF.

The chain has TRBV2 and TRBJ1-6; 10 bases are shared with TRBD1. The CDR3 covers 15 residues. After removal of 8 bases from V and 10 bases from J, the junction contained 11 bases not matched to a gene. Germline-derived CDR1 and CDR2 are SNHLY and FYNNEI. The CDR3 DNA is TGTGCCAGCCTCCGGGACAGGGGATTTGGATCACCCCTCCACTTT. Amino acids: CASLRDRGFGSPLHF.

The genes are TRBV11-2 and TRBJ2-7; D possibly corresponds to TRBD2 (6 bases). The CDR3 has 13 amino acids. In germline, CDR1 is SGHAT, CDR2 FQNNGV. The ends were cut back, 0 bases at V and 6 bases at J, with 9 bases in the middle. CDR3 in DNA: TGTGCCAGCAGCTTAGATACGCGGGGCGAGCAGTACTTC. Protein: CASSLDTRGEQYF.

The chain joins TRBV7-6 to TRBJ2-5; D unresolved. From germline, CDR1 is SGHVS and CDR2 FNYEAQ. This CDR3 comprises 13 residues. The V gene lost 6 bases and the J gene lost 4 bases, with 12 bases spanning the gap. In DNA, the CDR3 is TGTGCCAGCAGTCTCCTGCGAACAGAGACCCAGTACTTC. Translating gives CASSLLRTETQYF.

The gene calls are TRBV5-1 and TRBJ2-5, with 7 bases that match TRBD1. CDR3 length: 16 residues. CDR1 and CDR2 from the germline V gene are SGHRS and YFSETQ. After removal of 4 bases from V and 5 bases from J, the junction contained 14 bases not matched to a gene. This chain's CDR3 is CASSLPIDRVWETQYF. DNA for the CDR3: TGCGCCAGCAGCCTACCCATTGACAGGGTTTGGGAGACCCAGTACTTC.

The genes are TRBV7-9 and TRBJ2-1; 16 bases are shared with TRBD2. This CDR3 spans 16 amino acids. CDR1 SEHNR and CDR2 FQNEAQ come from the germline V gene (reference sequence). J lost 6 bases, V lost 3 bases, and 2 bases had no gene match. The CDR3, as DNA: TGTGCCAGCAGCTTTGGGACTAGCGGGGGGGGCAATGAGCAGTTCTTC. Translation: CASSFGTSGGGNEQFF. The full variable domain, in which reference TRBV7-9 and TRBJ2-1 provide the parts outside the CDR3, is DTGVSQNPRHKITKRGQNVTFRCDPISEHNRLYWYRQTLGQGPEFLTYFQNEAQLEKSRLLSDRFSAERPKGSFSTLEIQRTEQGDSAMYLCASSFGTSGGGNEQFFGPGTRLTVL.

The rearrangement uses TRBV6-2 or TRBV6-3 and TRBJ1-1, with a weak D call TRBD1 (5 bases). Germline CDR1 MNHEY, CDR2 SVGEGT. The CDR3 runs to 15 residues. Trimming left V 2 bases short and J 0 bases short, with 10 bases between. This chain's CDR3 is CASSYSQGLNTEAFF. The CDR3 bases are TGTGCCAGCAGTTACAGTCAGGGTTTGAACACTGAAGCTTTCTTT.

The chain couples TRBV20-1 to TRBJ1-2, with TRBD1 matching over 10 bases. Germline V gives CDR1 DFQATT, CDR2 SNEGSKA (reference sequence). The V segment lost 3 bases and the J segment 6 bases; nucleotides outside the gene matches: 7. The CDR3 extends over 14 amino acids. The CDR3 nucleotides read TGCAGTGCTAGTTGGGACAGGGGATACGATGGCTACACCTTC. Encoded protein: CSASWDRGYDGYTF.

This clone has a count of ten or more. In DNA form, the CDR3 reads TGTGCCAGCAGCTGGACAGGAAGGGCCTACGAGCAGTACTTC. Protein sequence: CASSWTGRAYEQYF. This chain uses TRBV11-2 with TRBJ2-7; 7 bases map to TRBD1. J was trimmed by 2 bases and V by 4 bases; bases with no gene match: 5. The CDR3 is 14 residues long. The V gene's germline CDR1 is SGHAT and CDR2 FQNNGV. Based on the CDR3 plus reference TRBV11-2 and TRBJ2-7, the full variable domain is EAGVAQSPRYKIIEKRQSVAFWCNPISGHATLYWYQQILGQGPKLLIQFQNNGVVDDSQLPKDRFSAERLKGVDSTLKIQPAKLEDSAVYLCASSWTGRAYEQYFGPGTRLTVT.

V gene TRBV20-1 combines with J gene TRBJ1-5; D unresolved. Between the trimmed V and J ends, which lost 3 bases and 6 bases, there was a span of 18 bases. Germline V gene lookup returns CDR1 DFQATT and CDR2 SNEGSKA (reference sequence). The CDR3 contains 15 residues. The DNA for the CDR3 is TGCAGTGCTAGTCCATTAGGCGGAGGGAGTCAGCCCCAGCATTTT. Translating gives CSASPLGGGSQPQHF.

The count of this clone is one. The rearrangement links TRBV29-1 to TRBJ1-1; 7 positions match TRBD1. This CDR3 is built from 16 residues. V lost 1 base and J lost 5; bases outside the gene matches: 13. CDR1 is SQVTM and CDR2 is ANQGSEA in the germline V gene. CDR3 amino acids: CSVEGLGNRGGTEAFF. DNA for the CDR3: TGCAGCGTTGAAGGCTTGGGAAACAGGGGTGGAACTGAAGCTTTCTTT.

The chain employs TRBV7-3 and TRBJ2-1; 9 bases agree with TRBD1. V lost 5 bases, J lost 6 bases, and 8 bases stayed unmatched. The CDR3 extends over 15 amino acids. Per germline, CDR1 SGHTA and CDR2 FQGTGA. CDR3 sequence (DNA): TGTGCCAGCAGCGCCCCCGGGACAGGGCGCAATGAGCAGTTCTTC. It translates to CASSAPGTGRNEQFF.

V usage is TRBV6-5 and J usage is TRBJ2-7; weak D call: TRBD2 (6 bases). The CDR3 totals 14 residues. Germline V gene lookup returns CDR1 MNHEY and CDR2 SVGAGI. Trimming removed 5 bases at V and 7 bases at J, with 18 bases between. CDR3 nucleotide sequence: TGTGCCAGCAGTCGAACCGGGACTCCTCCGGAGCAGTACTTC. Translated: CASSRTGTPPEQYF.